These T cell receptor beta chains were read from a single sample in a study of beta chain features in type 1 diabetes. Measured with immunoSEQ multiplex PCR; TCRdb has only the in-frame clones, and not every one. Of about 150,000 clones listed, 10% are singletons. The source material was central memory CD4+ T cells from blood. The source of these receptors is a man younger than 40 with type 1 diabetes. The CDR3 runs from the conserved cysteine through the conserved F or W. D genes are given only for firm matches. Not all rows give a size; the values are once, few, many and, for expanded clones, a class.

CDR3 protein	CDR3 DNA	D gene	J gene	V gene	clone size
CASSLDGRADTQYF	TGTGCCAGCAGCTTAGACGGGAGGGCGGATACGCAGTATTTT	TRBD2	TRBJ2-3	TRBV11-2	-
CASSSVVSYNEQFF	TGTGCCAGCTCATCGGTTGTTTCCTACAATGAGCAGTTCTTC	-	TRBJ2-1	TRBV5-4	few
CASSETGGRTGELFF	TGTGCCAGCAGTGAAACTGGGGGCCGCACCGGGGAGCTGTTTTTT	-	TRBJ2-2	TRBV25-1	-
CASSRERGTDTQYF	TGTGCCAGCAGCCGAGAGAGGGGCACAGATACGCAGTATTTT	-	TRBJ2-3	TRBV9	-
CASSLGEGKTQYF	TGTGCCAGCAGCTTGGGGGAGGGAAAGACCCAGTACTTC	TRBD2	TRBJ2-5	TRBV5-6	few
CASSLAASNSEQFF	TGCGCCAGCAGCTTGGCGGCTAGCAATAGTGAGCAGTTCTTC	-	TRBJ2-1	TRBV5-1	few
CASSFRPSGTDTQYF	TGTGCCAGCAGCTTCCGGCCTAGCGGCACAGATACGCAGTATTTT	-	TRBJ2-3	TRBV7-9	few
CASSQGRGRGRDTGELFF	TGCGCCAGCAGCCAAGGGCGGGGAAGAGGGCGGGACACCGGGGAGCTGTTTTTT	-	TRBJ2-2	TRBV4-1	-
CASSHPGQETGELFF	TGCGCCAGCAGCCACCCGGGACAGGAAACCGGGGAGCTGTTTTTT	TRBD1	TRBJ2-2	TRBV4-1	-
CSVGGDRSVYEQYF	TGCAGCGTTGGAGGGGACAGGTCGGTCTACGAGCAGTACTTC	TRBD1	TRBJ2-7	TRBV29-1	few
CASSSGALQETQYF	TGTGCCAGCAGTTCTGGAGCTCTCCAAGAGACCCAGTACTTC	-	TRBJ2-5	TRBV28	-
CASSTGQPNTEAFF	TGTGCCAGCAGCACCGGACAGCCGAACACTGAAGCTTTCTTT	-	TRBJ1-1	TRBV7-2	few
CASSNSADTEAFF	TGTGCCAGCAGCAACTCCGCGGACACTGAAGCTTTCTTT	-	TRBJ1-1	TRBV7-3	-
CASGLSPGQRPVEQYF	TGTGCTAGTGGCCTCTCCCCGGGACAGAGGCCTGTCGAGCAGTACTTC	TRBD1	TRBJ2-7	TRBV12-5	-
CASSKSPGQLNQPQHF	TGTGCCAGCAGCAAATCTCCGGGACAGCTTAATCAGCCCCAGCATTTT	-	TRBJ1-5	TRBV21-1	-
CASSLATGGRQFF	TGTGCCAGCAGCTTAGCGACTGGCGGGAGGCAGTTCTTC	TRBD2	TRBJ2-1	TRBV7-9	-
CASSRTSYNEQFF	TGTGCCAGCAGTCGGACTAGTTACAATGAGCAGTTCTTC	TRBD2	TRBJ2-1	TRBV14	few
CASSLGVDSSTDTQYF	TGCGCCAGCAGCTTGGGGGTCGACTCAAGCACAGATACGCAGTATTTT	-	TRBJ2-3	TRBV5-1	-
CASSQEAGLSEQFF	TGTGCCAGCAGCCAAGAAGCGGGTTTGAGTGAGCAGTTCTTC	-	TRBJ2-1	TRBV4-2	-
CASSDQGAGNTEAFF	TGTGCCAGCAGTGATCAGGGGGCGGGGAACACTGAAGCTTTCTTT	TRBD1	TRBJ1-1	TRBV2	few
CAIRTSGINEQFF	TGTGCCATCAGGACTAGCGGGATAAATGAGCAGTTCTTC	TRBD2	TRBJ2-1	TRBV10-3	few
CAISDRGEGGYTF	TGTGCCATCAGTGACCGCGGGGAGGGTGGCTACACCTTC	-	TRBJ1-2	TRBV10-3	few
CASLMGTGGNSGANVLTF	TGTGCCAGCTTAATGGGGACAGGGGGCAACTCTGGGGCCAACGTCCTGACTTTC	TRBD1	TRBJ2-6	TRBV5-4	-
CSGTYTDTQYF	TGCAGCGGAACCTACACAGATACGCAGTATTTT	-	TRBJ2-3	TRBV29-1	-
CASSQVGSWAEQFF	TGTGCCAGCAGCCAAGTAGGGAGCTGGGCTGAGCAGTTCTTC	-	TRBJ2-1	TRBV14	-
CASSPQGLAGAYEQYF	TGTGCCAGCAGTCCGCAGGGACTAGCGGGAGCCTACGAGCAGTACTTC	TRBD2	TRBJ2-7	TRBV28	-
CASSPLPGDREAFF	TGTGCCAGCTCACCACTTCCAGGGGACAGGGAAGCTTTCTTT	TRBD1	TRBJ1-1	TRBV18	-
CASSLFDEAADTQYF	TGTGCCAGCAGCTTGTTCGACGAGGCCGCAGATACGCAGTATTTT	-	TRBJ2-3	TRBV5-6	few
CASNYRGSDTQYF	TGTGCCAGCAACTATCGGGGGTCAGATACGCAGTATTTT	-	TRBJ2-3	TRBV2	few
CASSFGQGDQPQHF	TGTGCCAGCAGCTTCGGACAGGGTGATCAGCCCCAGCATTTT	TRBD1	TRBJ1-5	TRBV5-6	-
CSVKPGGGGYTF	TGCAGCGTTAAACCCGGGGGAGGTGGCTACACCTTC	-	TRBJ1-2	TRBV29-1	few
CASSGRERNQPQHF	TGTGCCAGCAGTGGGCGGGAACGCAATCAGCCCCAGCATTTT	-	TRBJ1-5	TRBV2	few
CASTAANYGYTF	TGTGCCAGTACCGCGGCTAACTATGGCTACACCTTC	-	TRBJ1-2	TRBV19	-
CASTARSGTDTQYF	TGTGCCAGCACCGCCCGTAGCGGCACAGATACGCAGTATTTT	-	TRBJ2-3	TRBV2	-
CASSEAGAGELFF	TGTGCCAGCAGTGAAGCGGGAGCCGGGGAGCTGTTTTTT	-	TRBJ2-2	TRBV2	few
CASSYRTGQTNTEAFF	TGTGCCAGCAGTTACAGGACCGGACAGACGAACACTGAAGCTTTCTTT	-	TRBJ1-1	TRBV6-6	few
CASRPQGADTGELFF	TGTGCCAGCAGGCCACAGGGGGCCGACACCGGGGAGCTGTTTTTT	TRBD1	TRBJ2-2	TRBV2	few
CASRPENQPQHF	TGTGCCAGCAGGCCGGAGAATCAGCCCCAGCATTTT	-	TRBJ1-5	TRBV2	few
CAWSRDLNEQFF	TGTGCCTGGAGCAGGGATCTGAATGAGCAGTTCTTC	-	TRBJ2-1	TRBV30	many
CASSLGGYDIQYF	TGCGCCAGCAGCTTAGGGGGTTACGACATTCAGTACTTC	-	TRBJ2-4	TRBV5-1	-
CASKYNRENYNEQFF	TGTGCCAGCAAGTATAACAGGGAAAACTACAATGAGCAGTTCTTC	-	TRBJ2-1	TRBV2	few
CSASRAIEAFF	TGCAGTGCTAGCAGGGCAATTGAAGCTTTCTTT	-	TRBJ1-1	TRBV20-1	-
CASRGTGSNQPQHF	TGTGCCAGCAGAGGGACAGGGAGCAATCAGCCCCAGCATTTT	TRBD1	TRBJ1-5	TRBV2	few
CASRSEARRGYTF	TGCGCCAGCAGGAGTGAGGCGCGGCGGGGCTACACCTTC	-	TRBJ1-2	TRBV5-1	few
CASSRRGGGTDTQYF	TGTGCCAGCAGCCGAAGAGGGGGTGGCACAGATACGCAGTATTTT	-	TRBJ2-3	TRBV5-5	few
CASSHEIGGRAAKNIQYF	TGTGCCAGCAGCCATGAGATAGGCGGGAGGGCCGCCAAAAACATTCAGTACTTC	TRBD2	TRBJ2-4	TRBV4-2	few
CASCEDNSYNEQFF	TGTGCCAGTTGTGAGGACAACTCCTACAATGAGCAGTTCTTC	-	TRBJ2-1	TRBV10-3	-
CASSQRRQETQYF	TGTGCCAGCTCCCAGCGGAGACAAGAGACCCAGTACTTC	-	TRBJ2-5	TRBV7-2	few
CASSPLGTGIYEQYF	TGTGCCAGCAGTCCTCTAGGGACAGGTATCTACGAGCAGTACTTC	TRBD1	TRBJ2-7	TRBV28	-
CTTRRQGSSYEQYF	TGTACCACCAGACGGCAGGGGAGCTCCTACGAGCAGTACTTC	-	TRBJ2-7	TRBV6-5	-
CASTNLAAQETQYF	TGTGCCAGCACAAATTTAGCGGCCCAAGAGACCCAGTACTTC	-	TRBJ2-5	TRBV2	-
CASSLSLAGSYNEQFF	TGTGCCAGCAGCTTGAGCTTGGCGGGATCCTACAATGAGCAGTTCTTC	-	TRBJ2-1	TRBV7-9	many
CASSLLAGPTDTQYF	TGTGCCAGCAGCTTACTAGCGGGACCGACAGATACGCAGTATTTT	TRBD2	TRBJ2-3	TRBV11-1	few